One and the same sample provided the 8 T cell receptor beta chains below, sequenced in a study of identical twins. TCRdb re-analysed the 5' RACE reads in MiXCR, keeping a single row per CDR3 protein. This table holds around 960,000 distinct CDR3 sequences, 9% to 15% found once. This sample also appeared in a second study, on yellow fever vaccine responses in identical twins.

The sequenced sample was PBMCs. The receptors shown here come from a woman under 30 in good health.

V usage is TRBV11-2 and J usage is TRBJ1-1; 8 positions match TRBD1. The CDR3 totals 13 residues. With V trimmed by 1 base and J by 12 bases, 7 bases remained unmatched. Germline V CDR1 and CDR2: SGHAT, FQNNGV. CDR3 in amino acids: CASSLVGDRTSFF. The DNA of the CDR3 is TGTGCCAGCAGCTTAGTTGGGGACAGGACATCTTTCTTT.

This clonotype was observed many times. The chain joins TRBV2 to TRBJ2-3; D not certain. V gave up 7 bases and J gave up 0 bases, with 8 bases separating them. Germline-derived CDR1 and CDR2 are SNHLY and FYNNEI. This CDR3 is 13 amino acids long. CDR3 DNA sequence: TGTGCCAGCAAGGGTTTGAGCACAGATACGCAGTATTTT. The encoded protein is CASKGLSTDTQYF.

V is TRBV6-1 and J is TRBJ2-1; 10 bases are a match to TRBD2. V lost 6 bases, J lost 5 bases, and 10 bases stayed unmatched. CDR3 length: 16 amino acids. CDR1 is MNHNS, CDR2 SASEGT, per germline. In DNA form, the CDR3 reads TGTGCCAGCAGCCATGCAGGGCTAGCGGGGGACAATGAGCAGTTCTTC. This gives the protein CASSHAGLAGDNEQFF.

The chain carries TRBV5-1 and TRBJ2-2, with TRBD1 matching over 8 bases. Germline V lookup: CDR1 SGHRS, CDR2 YFSETQ. Losses at the gene ends were 4 bases for V and 1 base for J; bases not matched to a gene: 6. The CDR3 loop spans 16 amino acids. This CDR3 is CASSSGQGGNTGELFF. The CDR3 nucleotides are TGCGCCAGCAGCAGCGGACAGGGAGGGAACACCGGGGAGCTGTTTTTT.

This clonotype has at least ten counts. This chain joins TRBV7-9 and TRBJ2-1, with TRBD1 matching 10 bases. J was trimmed by 4 bases and V by 5 bases; bases with no gene match: 11. Germline lookup yields CDR1 SEHNR and CDR2 FQNEAQ (reference sequence). The CDR3 consists of 17 residues. The CDR3 nucleotides are TGTGCCAGCAGCAAACCTTCCGGGACAGGGGAGTACAATGAGCAGTTCTTC. Protein: CASSKPSGTGEYNEQFF.

The chain couples TRBV28 to TRBJ2-5; 7 bases are shared with TRBD1. The V gene end was trimmed by 6 bases and the J gene end by 2 bases; junction bases not matched to a gene: 6. The CDR3 extends over 14 amino acids. Germline V CDR1 and CDR2: MDHEN, SYDVKM. DNA for the CDR3: TGTGCCAGCAGAGAGGGGGCTCGACAAGAGACCCAGTACTTC. Protein: CASREGARQETQYF.

In its sample, this clonotype was seen a few times. This sequence joins TRBV15 and TRBJ2-7; D not resolved. The CDR3 covers 13 residues. Trimming took off 6 bases at V and 3 bases at J, with 12 bases between the two ends. Germline V gene lookup returns CDR1 LNHNV and CDR2 YYDKDF (reference sequence). CDR3 in DNA: TGTGCCACCAGTACGGGCCGTCACTACGAGCAGTACTTC. This codes for CATSTGRHYEQYF.

The chain carries TRBV6-5 and TRBJ2-7, with D perhaps TRBD1 (5 bases). Trimming shortened V by 4 bases and J by 1 base, and 14 bases separated the two germline ends. Germline CDR1 reads MNHEY; CDR2 reads SVGAGI. This CDR3 contains 15 residues. CDR3 sequence: CASSSPVAGSYEQYF. In nucleotides, the CDR3 is TGTGCCAGCAGTTCTCCGGTGGCAGGGTCCTACGAGCAGTACTTC.